This T cell receptor beta chain was sequenced during a study of blood T cells in healthy people across ages. Study-level background: Researchers report that template switching captured about one barcoded beta molecule per two T cells.

Many counts were recorded for this clonotype. The antigen is unknown. V lost 6 bases and J lost 2; bases outside the gene matches: 15. CDR1 is MNHEY and CDR2 is SVGAGI in the germline V gene. The CDR3 length is 17 residues. The use of a sample-barcoded 5' primer and a J-beta primer mix characterized a second PCR of 7 to 11 cycles. Each cDNA molecule, via a template-switch adaptor with 12 random nucleotides, was tagged. Each CDR3 protein gets one entry after TCRdb re-called the 5' RACE reads with MiXCR. The sample comprises roughly 1,800,000 distinct CDR3 sequences, around half of which are singletons, and approximately 2.1% rests with the top ten. Whole-study results and caveats: Roughly linear age-related decline in beta diversity appeared, significant by age around 36. A greater number of naive CD4+ cells and higher diversity distinguished long-lived donors from aged donors.

The TCR comes from a woman aged 40-49 years in good health. Sample: blood. V gene TRBV6-5 combines with J gene TRBJ2-5; 7 bases map to TRBD1. The CDR3 DNA follows: TGTGCCAGCAGCTACGCGACCCCGGGACAGAGACAAGAGACCCAGTACTTC. Protein: CASSYATPGQRQETQYF.